Detailed here is one T cell receptor beta chain. TCRdb redid the calling of the 5' RACE reads with MiXCR, one entry per CDR3 protein. The table records 70,000 to 90,000 distinct CDR3 sequences, about 10% of them present only once. This record comes from a study of early T cells in non-severe SARS-CoV-2 infection. The sequence was collected from an adult who was a healthcare worker with PCR-confirmed SARS-CoV-2 infection or an uninfected control (not recorded which). This sample comprised whole blood, obtained at baseline.

CDR3 in amino acids: CASSLRDTGTGELFF. Here the CDR3 DNA reads TGTGCCAGCAGCCTGAGGGACACAGGCACCGGGGAGCTGTTTTTT. The chain has TRBV3-1 and TRBJ2-2; a weak D match, TRBD1 (6 bases). The CDR3 is 15 residues long. V gave up 4 bases and J gave up 4 bases, with 13 bases separating them. The germline CDR1 and CDR2 sequences are LGHDT and YNNKEL (reference sequence). Variable domain in full (rest from reference TRBV3-1 and TRBJ2-2): DTAVSQTPKYLVTQMGNDKSIKCEQNLGHDTMYWYKQDSKKFLKIMFSYNNKELIINETVPNRFSPKSPDKAHLNLHINSLELGDSAVYFCASSLRDTGTGELFFGEGSRLTVL.